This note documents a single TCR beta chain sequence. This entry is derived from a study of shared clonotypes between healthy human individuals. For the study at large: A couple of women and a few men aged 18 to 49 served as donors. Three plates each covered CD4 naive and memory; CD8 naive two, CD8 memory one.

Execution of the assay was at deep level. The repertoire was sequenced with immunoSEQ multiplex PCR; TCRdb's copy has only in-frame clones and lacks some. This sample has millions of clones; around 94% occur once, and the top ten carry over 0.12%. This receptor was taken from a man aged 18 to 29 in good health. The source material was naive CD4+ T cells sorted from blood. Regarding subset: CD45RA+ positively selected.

The CDR3 is CAWSLSGDEQYF. The CDR3 DNA reads TGTGCCTGGAGTCTTTCAGGTGACGAGCAGTACTTC. The chain joins TRBV30 to TRBJ2-7; no reliable D call. The V gene lost 2 bases and the J gene lost 5 bases, with 10 bases spanning the gap. The CDR3 totals 12 residues. Germline CDR1 is GTSNPN and CDR2 is SVGIG (reference sequence).